The 10 T cell receptor beta chains in this list originate from one sample, sequenced in a study of identical twins (dated by TCRdb to the mid-2010s). The library came from 5' RACE. The run used an Illumina HiSeq 2000. TCRdb itself trimmed the public reads at Q25 with fastp, ran MiXCR and retained productive beta chains. Records with the same CDR3 protein are collapsed into one entry carrying the most frequent genes and DNA. Counted in this sample were approximately 600,000 distinct CDR3 sequences; just over 7% of them appeared once. The ten largest clones represent roughly 1.6% of the sample. These data were also reused for a study on yellow fever vaccine responses in identical twins.

Sample: PBMCs. Every receptor here comes from a woman aged 18-30 years in good health.

The chain uses TRBV2 and TRBJ2-1, with D possibly matching TRBD2 (7 bases). Trimming took 7 bases from V and 3 from J, leaving 19 bases between them. Germline CDR1 is SNHLY and CDR2 is FYNNEI. CDR3 size: 16 residues. CDR3 protein: CASTAGRGGLYNEQFF. The CDR3 bases are TGTGCCAGCACCGCGGGTCGCGGGGGCCTCTACAATGAGCAGTTCTTC. Looking up the rest from reference TRBV2 and TRBJ2-1 gives the full variable domain: EPEVTQTPSHQVTQMGQEVILRCVPISNHLYFYWYRQILGQKVEFLVSFYNNEISEKSEIFDDQFSVERPDGSNFTLKIRSTKLEDSAMYFCASTAGRGGLYNEQFFGPGTRLTVL.

This clonotype was observed many times. This sequence joins TRBV4-1 and TRBJ1-1; no clear D. Germline-derived CDR1 and CDR2 are MGHRA and YSYEKL. With 3 bases removed from V and 2 bases from J, the gap between germline ends came to 10 bases. CDR3 size: 14 residues. CDR3 coding DNA: TGCGCCAGCAGCCACCTCAGAGGAAACACTGAAGCTTTCTTT. It encodes CASSHLRGNTEAFF.

The chain links TRBV7-2 to TRBJ1-2; TRBD1 matches 8 bases. There are 15 residues in the CDR3. V shed 2 bases, J shed 7 bases, and the junction held 9 bases outside the gene matches. Germline CDR1 reads SGHTA; CDR2 reads FQGNSA. The CDR3 reads CASSLPGQAAVGYTF. CDR3 DNA: TGTGCCAGCAGCTTACCGGGACAGGCGGCGGTTGGCTACACCTTC.

The genes are TRBV4-2 and TRBJ2-1; 10 bases are shared with TRBD2. The CDR3 length is 19 residues. CDR1 and CDR2 (germline): LGHNA, YNFKEQ. J gave up 0 bases and V 0 bases, and 8 bases lay outside the gene matches. The chain's CDR3 is CASSQDRASGSNSYNEQFF. The CDR3 nucleotides read TGTGCCAGCAGCCAAGATAGGGCTAGCGGGAGTAACTCCTACAATGAGCAGTTCTTC.

The chain couples TRBV4-1 to TRBJ2-7; D not resolved. The CDR3 totals 15 residues. The germline V and J ends were trimmed by 1 base and 2 bases, with 12 bases remaining between them. CDR1 is MGHRA, CDR2 YSYEKL, per germline. In nucleotides, the CDR3 is TGCGCCAGCAGCCAAGGTGCCCCAGGAACCTACGAGCAGTACTTC. This gives the protein CASSQGAPGTYEQYF.

This clonotype is a singleton in its sample. Compared with germline, one end of the junction differs, possibly owing to a read error. V gene TRBV12-3 or TRBV12-4 combines with J gene TRBJ2-1; TRBD2 might be the D (5 bases). The CDR3 has 11 residues. In DNA, the CDR3 is TGTGCCAACGGACTCTACAATGGGCAGTTCTTC. Encoded protein: CANGLYNGQFF.

The J gene is TRBJ2-2, the V gene TRBV12-3 or TRBV12-4, with 9 bases matching TRBD1. This CDR3 is built from 15 residues. Trimming cost V 7 bases and J 3 bases; bases outside gene matches: 6. The CDR3 loop is CASIPGQGDTGELFF. The CDR3, as DNA: TGTGCCAGCATCCCGGGACAGGGAGACACCGGGGAGCTGTTTTTT.

This clonotype was seen only a few times. The chain is built from TRBV10-3 and TRBJ2-7; unclear D gene. CDR1 is ENHRY, CDR2 SYGVKD, per germline. The CDR3 sequence is 13 residues long. Trimming took off 7 bases at V and 2 bases at J, with 12 bases between the two ends. For the CDR3, the DNA is TGTGCCATCATCGCGGATGGAGCCTACGAGCAGTACTTC. Translating it yields CAIIADGAYEQYF.

The rearrangement joins TRBV28 to TRBJ1-2; D gene unclear. With 4 bases removed from V and 8 bases from J, the gap between germline ends came to 8 bases. The CDR3 runs to 11 residues. The germline gives CDR1 MDHEN, CDR2 SYDVKM. CDR3 sequence: CASSSTWGYTF. In DNA, the CDR3 is TGTGCCAGCAGTTCCACATGGGGCTACACCTTC.

This clonotype was seen more than once but under ten times. The J gene is TRBJ2-2, the V gene TRBV15, with a possible D match to TRBD1 (6 bases). Trimming removed 4 bases at V and 6 bases at J, with 12 bases between. The CDR3 contains 14 residues. Germline assignment: CDR1 LNHNV and CDR2 YYDKDF (reference sequence). The CDR3 region is CATSIGQGPGELFF. Here the CDR3 DNA reads TGTGCCACCAGCATCGGCCAGGGGCCCGGGGAGCTGTTTTTT.